These 4 T cell receptor beta chains were all obtained from the same sample, sequenced in a study of spatial heterogeneity in lung cancer. Time point here: sample taken at primary tumor resection. Unsorted whole RNA of tumor, nontumor lung or frozen PBMC was sequenced. TCRdb re-derived calls from the 5' RACE reads in MiXCR, one entry per CDR3 protein. The sample includes roughly 60,000 distinct CDR3 sequences, more than 7% of them seen just once. This material consisted of PBMCs, taken at surgery. These receptors were collected from a female donor with early-stage non-small cell lung cancer.

The chain couples TRBV18 to TRBJ2-3; the D gene is possibly TRBD2 (5 bases). Germline V gene lookup returns CDR1 KGHSH and CDR2 LQKENI. The CDR3 runs to 17 residues. Trimming cost V 1 base and J 1 base, with 15 bases left between them. The CDR3 region has the DNA TGTGCCAGCTCACCACTTACTAGAAGGGATGGCACAGATACGCAGTATTTT. Residues: CASSPLTRRDGTDTQYF.

This clonotype has a handful of counts. The chain has TRBV2 and TRBJ1-6; D not certain. Per the germline V gene, CDR1 is SNHLY and CDR2 is FYNNEI. Deletions cut 4 bases from V and 9 bases from J, with 10 bases between. The CDR3 contains 13 residues. The DNA for the CDR3 is TGTGCCAGCAGTGCGGGGATCGTTTCACCCCTCCACTTT. Amino acids: CASSAGIVSPLHF.

This chain joins TRBV24-1 and TRBJ2-3; D remains ambiguous. Germline V CDR1 and CDR2: KGHDR, SFDVKD. The CDR3 runs to 11 residues. Trimming cost V 5 bases and J 7 bases, with 6 bases left between them. The CDR3, as DNA: TGTGCCACCAGTGTTCTCCATACGCAGTATTTT. Its protein is CATSVLHTQYF.

This clonotype was picked up many times. The chain couples TRBV13 to TRBJ1-6; possible D gene TRBD1, 6 bases. CDR3 length: 15 amino acids. The germline CDR1 and CDR2 sequences are PRHDT and FYEKMQ (reference sequence). V lost 5 bases to trimming and J lost 4 bases, with 12 bases between them. The CDR3 here is CASSPGQLYNSPLHF. CDR3 bases: TGTGCCAGCAGCCCAGGACAGCTTTATAATTCACCCCTCCACTTT.